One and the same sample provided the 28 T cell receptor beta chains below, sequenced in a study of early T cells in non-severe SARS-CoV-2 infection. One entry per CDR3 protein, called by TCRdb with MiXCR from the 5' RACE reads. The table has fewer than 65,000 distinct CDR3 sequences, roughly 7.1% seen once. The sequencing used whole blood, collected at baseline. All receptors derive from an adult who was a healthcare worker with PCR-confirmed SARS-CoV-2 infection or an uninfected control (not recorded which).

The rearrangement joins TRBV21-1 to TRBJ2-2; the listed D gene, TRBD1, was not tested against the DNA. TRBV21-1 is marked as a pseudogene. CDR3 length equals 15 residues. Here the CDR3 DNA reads TGTGCCAGCAGCAACTCCGGGTTTTGGACCGGGGAGCTGTTTTTT. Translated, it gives CASSNSGFWTGELFF.

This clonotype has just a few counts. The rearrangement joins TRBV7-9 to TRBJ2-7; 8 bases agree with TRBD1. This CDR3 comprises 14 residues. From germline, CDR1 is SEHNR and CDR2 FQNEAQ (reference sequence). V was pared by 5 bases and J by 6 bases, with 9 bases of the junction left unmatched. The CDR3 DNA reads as TGTGCCAGCAGCCCCGCGGACAGGGCATCCGAGCAGTACTTC. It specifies CASSPADRASEQYF. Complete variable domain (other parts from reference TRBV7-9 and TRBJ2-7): DTGVSQNPRHKITKRGQNVTFRCDPISEHNRLYWYRQTLGQGPEFLTYFQNEAQLEKSRLLSDRFSAERPKGSFSTLEIQRTEQGDSAMYLCASSPADRASEQYFGPGTRLTVT.

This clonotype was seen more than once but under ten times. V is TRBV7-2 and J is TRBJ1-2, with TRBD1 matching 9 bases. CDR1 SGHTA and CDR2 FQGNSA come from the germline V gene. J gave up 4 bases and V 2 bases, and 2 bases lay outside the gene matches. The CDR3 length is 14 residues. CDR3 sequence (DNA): TGTGCCAGCAGCTTATCGACAGGGGGCTATGGCTACACCTTC. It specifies CASSLSTGGYGYTF.

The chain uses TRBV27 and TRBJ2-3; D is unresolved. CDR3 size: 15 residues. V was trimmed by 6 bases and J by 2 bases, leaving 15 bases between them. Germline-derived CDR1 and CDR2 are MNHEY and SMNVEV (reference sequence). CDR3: CASSHSMRPTDTQYF. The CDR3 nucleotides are TGTGCCAGCAGCCATTCCATGAGACCCACAGATACGCAGTATTTT.

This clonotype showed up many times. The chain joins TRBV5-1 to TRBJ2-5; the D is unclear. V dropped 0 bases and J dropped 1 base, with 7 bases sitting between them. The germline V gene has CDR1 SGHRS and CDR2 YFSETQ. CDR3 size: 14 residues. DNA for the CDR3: TGCGCCAGCAGCTTGGGAGGAGTCCAAGAGACCCAGTACTTC. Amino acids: CASSLGGVQETQYF.

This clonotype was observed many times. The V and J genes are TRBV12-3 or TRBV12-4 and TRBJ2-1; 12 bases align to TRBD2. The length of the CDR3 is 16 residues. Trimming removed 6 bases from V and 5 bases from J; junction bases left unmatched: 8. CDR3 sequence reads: CASRLPGLAGHNEQFF. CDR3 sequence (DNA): TGTGCCAGCAGACTCCCGGGACTAGCGGGCCACAATGAGCAGTTCTTC.

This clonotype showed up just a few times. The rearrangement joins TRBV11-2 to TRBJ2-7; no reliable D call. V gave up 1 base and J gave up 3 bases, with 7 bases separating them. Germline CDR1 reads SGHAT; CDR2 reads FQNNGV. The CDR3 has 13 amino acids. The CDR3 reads CASSLVPGYEQYF. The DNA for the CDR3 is TGTGCCAGCAGCTTAGTCCCCGGCTACGAGCAGTACTTC.

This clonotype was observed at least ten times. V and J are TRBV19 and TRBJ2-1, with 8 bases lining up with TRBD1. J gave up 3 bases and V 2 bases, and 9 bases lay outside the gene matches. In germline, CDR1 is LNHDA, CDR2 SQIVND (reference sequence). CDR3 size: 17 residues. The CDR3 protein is CASSISPFGQGYNEQFF. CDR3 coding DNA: TGTGCCAGTAGTATAAGTCCGTTTGGACAGGGCTACAATGAGCAGTTCTTC.

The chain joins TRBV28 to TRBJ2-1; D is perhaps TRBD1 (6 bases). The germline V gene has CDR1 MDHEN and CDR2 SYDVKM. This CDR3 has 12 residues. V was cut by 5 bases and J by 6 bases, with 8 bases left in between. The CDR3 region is CASSPDSNEQFF. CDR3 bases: TGTGCCAGCAGTCCGGACAGCAATGAGCAGTTCTTC.

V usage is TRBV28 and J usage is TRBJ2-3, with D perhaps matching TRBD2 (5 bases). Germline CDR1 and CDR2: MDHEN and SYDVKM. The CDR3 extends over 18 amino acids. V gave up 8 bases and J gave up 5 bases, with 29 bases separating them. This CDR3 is CASGDPLSGVPEGDTQYF. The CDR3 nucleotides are TGTGCCAGCGGAGACCCGCTGAGCGGAGTCCCAGAGGGAGATACGCAGTATTTT.

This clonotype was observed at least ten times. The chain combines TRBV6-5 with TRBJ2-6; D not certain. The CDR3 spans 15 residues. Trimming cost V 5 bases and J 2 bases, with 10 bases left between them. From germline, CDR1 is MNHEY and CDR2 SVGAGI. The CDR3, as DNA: TGTGCCAGCAGTGCCCTGGGGACTGGGGCCAACGTCCTGACTTTC. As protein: CASSALGTGANVLTF.

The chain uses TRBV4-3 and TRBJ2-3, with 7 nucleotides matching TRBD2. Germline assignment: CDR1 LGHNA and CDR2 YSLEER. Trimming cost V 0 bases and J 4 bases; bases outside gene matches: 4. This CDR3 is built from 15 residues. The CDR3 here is CASSQDPSGSDTQYF. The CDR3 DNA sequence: TGCGCCAGCAGCCAAGACCCTAGCGGCTCAGATACGCAGTATTTT.

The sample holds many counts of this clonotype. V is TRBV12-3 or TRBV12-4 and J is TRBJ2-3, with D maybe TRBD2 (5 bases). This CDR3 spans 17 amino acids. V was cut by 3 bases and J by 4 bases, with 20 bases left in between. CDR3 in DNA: TGTGCCAGCAGTTTTAGAACCGGGAACCCGAGCGCAGATACGCAGTATTTT. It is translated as CASSFRTGNPSADTQYF.

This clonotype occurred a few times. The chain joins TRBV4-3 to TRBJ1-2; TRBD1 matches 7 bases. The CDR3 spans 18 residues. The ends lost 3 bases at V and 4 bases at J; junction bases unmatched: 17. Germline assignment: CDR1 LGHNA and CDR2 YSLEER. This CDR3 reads CASSQERVTGAGAYGYTF. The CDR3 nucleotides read TGCGCCAGCAGCCAGGAACGCGTAACAGGGGCGGGGGCCTATGGCTACACCTTC.

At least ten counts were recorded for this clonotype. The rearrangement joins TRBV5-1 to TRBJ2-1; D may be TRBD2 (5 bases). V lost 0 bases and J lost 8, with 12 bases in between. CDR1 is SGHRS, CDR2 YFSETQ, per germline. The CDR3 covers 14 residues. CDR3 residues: CASSLEASIHEQFF. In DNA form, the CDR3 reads TGCGCCAGCAGCTTGGAGGCTAGCATCCATGAGCAGTTCTTC. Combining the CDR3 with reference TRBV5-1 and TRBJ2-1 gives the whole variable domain KAGVTQTPRYLIKTRGQQVTLSCSPISGHRSVSWYQQTPGQGLQFLFEYFSETQRNKGNFPGRFSGRQFSNSRSEMNVSTLELGDSALYLCASSLEASIHEQFFGPGTRLTVL.

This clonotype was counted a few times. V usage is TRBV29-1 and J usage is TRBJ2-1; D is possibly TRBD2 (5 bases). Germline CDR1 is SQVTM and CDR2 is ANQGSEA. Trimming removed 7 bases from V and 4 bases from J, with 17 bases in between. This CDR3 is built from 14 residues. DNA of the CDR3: TGCAGCGGTTGTGAGGGCCCTCATTACAATGAGCAGTTCTTC. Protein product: CSGCEGPHYNEQFF.

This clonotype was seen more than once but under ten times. This CDR3 is CSARVYNEQFF. The DNA for the CDR3 is TGCAGTGCTAGAGTGTACAATGAGCAGTTCTTC. V and J are TRBV20-1 and TRBJ2-1; no clear D gene. Germline CDR1 DFQATT, CDR2 SNEGSKA (reference sequence). The V gene lost 1 base and the J gene lost 4 bases, with 2 bases spanning the gap. The CDR3 has 11 residues.

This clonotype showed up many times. Here the CDR3 DNA reads TGCGCCAGCAGCGTAGACGGGAACACTGAAGCTTTCTTT. This codes for CASSVDGNTEAFF. The V and J genes are TRBV5-1 and TRBJ1-1; no clear D gene. V was trimmed by 4 bases and J by 1 base, leaving 8 bases between them. CDR3 length: 13 amino acids. CDR1 is SGHRS and CDR2 is YFSETQ in the germline V gene.

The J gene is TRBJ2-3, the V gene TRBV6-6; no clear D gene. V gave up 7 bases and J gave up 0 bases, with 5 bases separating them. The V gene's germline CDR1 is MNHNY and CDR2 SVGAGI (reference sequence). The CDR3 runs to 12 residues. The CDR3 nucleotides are TGTGCCAGCAAGCTAAGCACAGATACGCAGTATTTT. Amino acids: CASKLSTDTQYF.

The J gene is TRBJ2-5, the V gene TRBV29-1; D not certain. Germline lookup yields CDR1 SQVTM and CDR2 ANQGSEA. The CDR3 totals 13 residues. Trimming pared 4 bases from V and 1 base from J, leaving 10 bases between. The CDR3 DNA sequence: TGCAGCGTTGTAGGTCAGATCCAAGAGACCCAGTACTTC. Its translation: CSVVGQIQETQYF.

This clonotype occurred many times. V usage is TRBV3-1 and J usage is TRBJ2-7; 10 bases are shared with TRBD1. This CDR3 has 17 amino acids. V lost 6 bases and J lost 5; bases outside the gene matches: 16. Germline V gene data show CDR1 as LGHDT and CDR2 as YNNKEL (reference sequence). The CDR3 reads CASRGRDRGNVVHEQYF. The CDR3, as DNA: TGTGCCAGCAGGGGACGGGACAGGGGTAATGTTGTCCACGAGCAGTACTTC.

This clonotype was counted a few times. The CDR3 DNA is TGTGCCAGCAGCCAATACGACAGCCTTACCTACGAGCAGTACTTC. Its protein product is CASSQYDSLTYEQYF. This chain connects TRBV6-5 to TRBJ2-7, with D maybe TRBD1 (5 bases). CDR1 is MNHEY, CDR2 SVGAGI, per germline. Trimming took off 6 bases at V and 2 bases at J, with 17 bases between the two ends. The CDR3 has 15 residues.

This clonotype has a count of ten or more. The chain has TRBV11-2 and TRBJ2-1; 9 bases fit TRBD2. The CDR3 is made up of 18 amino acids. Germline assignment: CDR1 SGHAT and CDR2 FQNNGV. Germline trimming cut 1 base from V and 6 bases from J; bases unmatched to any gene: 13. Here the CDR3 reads CASSLVTWREGQGNEQFF. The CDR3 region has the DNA TGTGCCAGCAGCTTAGTCACCTGGCGGGAGGGCCAAGGCAATGAGCAGTTCTTC.

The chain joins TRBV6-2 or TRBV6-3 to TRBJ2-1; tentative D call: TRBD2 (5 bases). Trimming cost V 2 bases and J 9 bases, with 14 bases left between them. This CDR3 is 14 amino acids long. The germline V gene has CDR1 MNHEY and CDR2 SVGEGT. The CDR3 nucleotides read TGTGCCAGCAGTTACCCCGCACTAGTTTTTGAGCAGTTCTTC. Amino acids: CASSYPALVFEQFF.

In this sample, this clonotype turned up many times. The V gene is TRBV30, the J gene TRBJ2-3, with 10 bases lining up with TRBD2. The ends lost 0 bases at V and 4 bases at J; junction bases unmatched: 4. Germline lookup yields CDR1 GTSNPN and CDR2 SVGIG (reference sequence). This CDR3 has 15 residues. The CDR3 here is CAWSVPLAGADTQYF. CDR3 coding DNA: TGTGCCTGGAGTGTTCCGCTAGCGGGAGCAGATACGCAGTATTTT.

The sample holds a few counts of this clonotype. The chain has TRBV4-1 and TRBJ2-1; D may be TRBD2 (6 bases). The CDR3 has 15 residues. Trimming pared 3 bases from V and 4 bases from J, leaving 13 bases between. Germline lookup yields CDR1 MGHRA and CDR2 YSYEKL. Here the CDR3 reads CASSHPGLSYNEQFF. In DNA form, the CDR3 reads TGCGCCAGCAGCCATCCCGGACTATCTTACAATGAGCAGTTCTTC.

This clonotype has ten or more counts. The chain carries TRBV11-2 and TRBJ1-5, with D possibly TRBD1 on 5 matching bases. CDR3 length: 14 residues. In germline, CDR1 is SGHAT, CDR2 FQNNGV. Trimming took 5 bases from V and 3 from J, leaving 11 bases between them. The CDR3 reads CASSQDSSNQPQHF. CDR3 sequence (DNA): TGTGCCAGCAGCCAAGACAGCTCCAATCAGCCCCAGCATTTT.

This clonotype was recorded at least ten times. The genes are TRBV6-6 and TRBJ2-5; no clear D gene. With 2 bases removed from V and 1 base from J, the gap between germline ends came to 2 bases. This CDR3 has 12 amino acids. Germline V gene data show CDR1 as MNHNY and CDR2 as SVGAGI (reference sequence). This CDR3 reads CASSYTQETQYF. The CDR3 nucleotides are TGTGCCAGCAGTTACACCCAAGAGACCCAGTACTTC.